The clone carrying this TCR beta chain appeared many times. Its target is unknown. This sample stems from a study of regulatory T cells in long-lasting Graves disease. On the study more broadly: Over-5-year antithyroid drug use with positive TSH receptor antibodies defined persistent Graves' disease in the study. Overall study findings and caveats: A reduction in accuracy may have resulted from the small sample size. The number of shared public clonotypes was higher in persistent patients (roughly 2,800) than new patients (just over 950). Newly diagnosed Graves' patients had higher TCR diversity than persistent ones.

Stated time point: persistent/refractory GD, antithyroid drugs over 5 years with positive TRAb. RNA isolated from PBMCs was used to make the TCR library. TCR beta libraries were built with iRepertoire HTBI primers and Arm-PCR of CDR3 regions. TCRdb recomputed calls from the multiplex PCR reads with MiXCR, one row per CDR3 protein. This sample yields approximately 440,000 distinct CDR3 sequences, of which about 25% are seen a single time; roughly a quarter belongs to the top ten. Germline-derived CDR1 and CDR2 are MNHEY and SMNVEV (reference sequence). The CDR3 covers 14 residues. V was cut by 1 base and J by 5 bases, with 11 bases left in between.

This sequence originates from a female donor with Graves disease. The chain uses TRBV27 and TRBJ2-5; D gene unclear. The specimen comprised peripheral blood mononuclear cells (PBMCs), sampled when the disease was refractory, from a patient treated with antithyroid drugs. CDR3 nucleotide sequence: TGTGCCAGCAGTTTATTAGGGTCGGGTGAGACCCAGTACTTC. Its translation is CASSLLGSGETQYF.